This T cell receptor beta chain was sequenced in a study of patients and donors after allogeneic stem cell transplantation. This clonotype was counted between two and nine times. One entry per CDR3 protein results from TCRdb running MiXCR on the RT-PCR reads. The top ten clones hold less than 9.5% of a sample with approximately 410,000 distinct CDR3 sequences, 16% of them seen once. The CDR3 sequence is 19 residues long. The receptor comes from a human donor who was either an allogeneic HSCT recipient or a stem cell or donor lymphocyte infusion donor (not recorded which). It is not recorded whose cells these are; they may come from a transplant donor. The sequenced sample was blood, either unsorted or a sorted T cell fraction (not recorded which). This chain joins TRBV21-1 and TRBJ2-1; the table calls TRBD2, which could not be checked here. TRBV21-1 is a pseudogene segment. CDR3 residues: CASSTYSGGALGSYNEQFF. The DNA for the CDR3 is TGTGCCAGCAGCACCTATAGCGGGGGGGCCCTAGGATCCTACAATGAGCAGTTCTTC.